The 18 T cell receptor beta chains listed next were all sequenced from one sample in a study of shared clonotypes between healthy human individuals. Libraries were prepared by immunoSEQ multiplex PCR; TCRdb keeps only in-frame clonotypes and omits some of them. The repertoire holds over 850,000 clones, 78% seen once, with under 0.8% in the top ten. The sequencing input was memory CD4+ T cells from PBMCs. The subset is: CD45RA-negative fraction. The receptors shown here come from a young man in good health. Some clones in this sample may be carry-over from other donors' samples.

This clone was picked up one time. CDR3 coding DNA: TGTGCCAGCAGCTTGGGACTAGCGGGAGGGCGAGGCGAGCAGTACTTC. It is translated as CASSLGLAGGRGEQYF. This chain connects TRBV5-4 to TRBJ2-7; TRBD2 matches at 14 bases. Trimming took 0 bases from V and 6 from J; bases not matched to a gene: 5. The CDR3 sequence is 16 residues long. Germline-derived CDR1 and CDR2 are SGHNT and YYREEE (reference sequence).

Details on this clone: This clone may be a read error of a much larger clone one base away. The same CDR3 can be traced to other DNA sequences in this sample. The CDR3 DNA is TGTGCCAGCAGCTTAGGGGTCTCTGGGGCCAACGTCCTGACTTTC. It yields the protein CASSLGVSGANVLTF. The chain employs TRBV5-6 and TRBJ2-6; a possible D gene is TRBD1 (5 bases). Germline CDR1 reads SGHDT; CDR2 reads YYEEEE. Trimming pared 2 bases from V and 0 bases from J, leaving 6 bases between. The CDR3 totals 15 residues.

This rearrangement joins TRBV15 to TRBJ1-1; the D gene is possibly TRBD1 (6 bases). V dropped 0 bases and J dropped 1 base, with 12 bases sitting between them. The germline V gene has CDR1 LNHNV and CDR2 YYDKDF (reference sequence). The CDR3 contains 16 residues. The CDR3 DNA follows: TGTGCCACCAGCAGAGATGAAGGACAGAGGAACACTGAAGCTTTCTTT. This sequence encodes CATSRDEGQRNTEAFF.

Written as DNA, the CDR3 is TGTGCCAGCAGACCCGGCCTGGCGGGCTACGAGCAGTACTTC. Translated: CASRPGLAGYEQYF. The V call is TRBV28, the J call TRBJ2-7; tentatively, D is TRBD2 (5 bases). The CDR3 contains 14 residues. V was pared by 6 bases and J by 3 bases, with 15 bases between. The V gene's germline CDR1 is MDHEN and CDR2 SYDVKM.

There are many counts of this clone. The same CDR3 also results from other DNA sequences found in this sample. This chain connects TRBV2 to TRBJ2-7; no clear D gene. With 4 bases removed from V and 3 bases from J, the gap between germline ends came to 7 bases. This CDR3 contains 12 residues. Germline assignment: CDR1 SNHLY and CDR2 FYNNEI. The CDR3, as DNA: TGTGCCAGCAGTGGCCAGATCTACGAGCAGTACTTC. Its translation is CASSGQIYEQYF.

The V gene is TRBV28, the J gene TRBJ1-5; 8 bases are a match to TRBD1. The CDR3 runs 15 residues. Germline CDR1 and CDR2: MDHEN and SYDVKM. V shed 7 bases, J shed 4 bases, and the junction held 9 bases outside the gene matches. The CDR3, as DNA: TGTGCCAGCACCTTAGGACAGGGATGGAATCAGCCCCAGCATTTT. This encodes CASTLGQGWNQPQHF.

This clone showed up just a few times. Distinct nucleotide sequences in the sample also encode this CDR3. V gene TRBV30 combines with J gene TRBJ2-5; the D is unclear. V shed 4 bases and J shed 5 bases, with 8 bases lying between them. CDR3 length: 11 residues. Looked up from germline, CDR1 is GTSNPN and CDR2 is SVGIG (reference sequence). CDR3 nucleotides: TGTGCCTGGACCCTTGGGGAGACCCAGTACTTC. Translation gives CAWTLGETQYF.

This clone was recorded only once. The V gene is TRBV30, the J gene TRBJ2-2; D call uncertain. Trimming left V 2 bases short and J 7 bases short, with 5 bases between. The CDR3 spans 11 residues. The germline V gene encodes CDR1 GTSNPN and CDR2 SVGIG (reference sequence). In DNA, the CDR3 is TGTGCCTGGAGTTCTGGCGGGGAGCTGTTTTTT. Translated, it gives CAWSSGGELFF.

J is TRBJ2-5 and V is TRBV30; D uncertain. The germline CDR1 and CDR2 sequences are GTSNPN and SVGIG (reference sequence). V lost 4 bases and J lost 0, with 15 bases in between. The CDR3 sequence is 15 residues long. The CDR3 loop is CAWTKGISDQETQYF. The CDR3 region has the DNA TGTGCCTGGACGAAAGGGATCAGCGACCAAGAGACCCAGTACTTC.

The CDR3 loop reads CASKSRAHGYTF. The CDR3 DNA reads TGTGCCAGCAAGTCCAGGGCTCATGGCTACACCTTC. The V and J genes are TRBV28 and TRBJ1-2; D might be TRBD1 (5 bases). The CDR3 is 12 amino acids. V lost 7 bases to trimming and J lost 6 bases, with 12 bases between them. Germline CDR1 is MDHEN and CDR2 is SYDVKM.

The CDR3 loop reads CASSQNSGTGNEQFF. The CDR3 bases are TGTGCCAGCTCACAAAACAGCGGGACCGGGAATGAGCAGTTCTTC. V and J are TRBV18 and TRBJ2-1; 7 nucleotides line up with TRBD2. The CDR3 totals 15 residues. In germline, CDR1 is KGHSH, CDR2 LQKENI. V shed 4 bases, J shed 7 bases, and the junction held 10 bases outside the gene matches.

The chain has TRBV5-5 and TRBJ2-7, with D perhaps matching TRBD2 (6 bases). V was pared by 5 bases and J by 4 bases, with 10 bases between. Per the germline V gene, CDR1 is SGHKS and CDR2 is YYEKEE (reference sequence). The CDR3 consists of 12 residues. The CDR3 coding sequence is TGTGCCAGCAGAGGGACTCGATACGAGCAGTACTTC. Translating it yields CASRGTRYEQYF. Full variable domain (rest looked up from reference TRBV5-5 and TRBJ2-7): DAGVTQSPTHLIKTRGQQVTLRCSPISGHKSVSWYQQVLGQGPQFIFQYYEKEERGRGNFPDRFSARQFPNYSSELNVNALLLGDSALYLCASRGTRYEQYFGPGTRLTVT.

The V and J genes are TRBV7-6 and TRBJ2-6, with 13 bases matching TRBD2. The V segment lost 5 bases and the J segment 3 bases; nucleotides outside the gene matches: 7. Germline-derived CDR1 and CDR2 are SGHVS and FNYEAQ. The CDR3 totals 18 residues. CDR3 DNA sequence: TGTGCCAGCAGCCAACCTGGACTAGCGGGAGTTGGGGCCAACGTCCTGACTTTC. Protein sequence: CASSQPGLAGVGANVLTF.

The V gene is TRBV7-9, the J gene TRBJ2-3; D gene uncertain. Trimming removed 5 bases at V and 3 bases at J, with 9 bases between. Germline CDR1 and CDR2: SEHNR and FQNEAQ (reference sequence). The CDR3 covers 13 residues. The CDR3 here is CASSIPRTDTQYF. For the CDR3, the DNA is TGTGCCAGCAGCATACCTCGGACAGATACGCAGTATTTT.

The chain employs TRBV5-6 and TRBJ2-7; unclear D gene. V lost 2 bases and J 3 bases, leaving 21 bases between the germline ends. CDR1 SGHDT and CDR2 YYEEEE come from the germline V gene. The CDR3 loop spans 17 amino acids. Here the CDR3 reads CASSFTRRTSPYYEQYF. In DNA form, the CDR3 reads TGTGCCAGCAGCTTTACCCGGCGGACCAGTCCTTACTACGAGCAGTACTTC.

There are a few counts of this clone. V usage is TRBV5-6 and J usage is TRBJ2-1; the D is unclear. CDR1 and CDR2 from the germline V gene are SGHDT and YYEEEE. Trimming pared 0 bases from V and 5 bases from J, leaving 12 bases between. CDR3 size: 15 residues. CDR3 bases: TGTGCCAGCAGCTTGGGAATACGGGTTGACAATGAGCAGTTCTTC. Translated, it gives CASSLGIRVDNEQFF.

This sequence joins TRBV29-1 and TRBJ2-7; TRBD1 aligns across 12 bases. This CDR3 region has 15 residues. Germline V gives CDR1 SQVTM, CDR2 ANQGSEA. Trimming took 4 bases from V and 5 from J; bases not matched to a gene: 9. CDR3: CSVARWDRGLNEQYF. CDR3 coding DNA: TGCAGCGTTGCACGGTGGGACAGGGGGCTGAACGAGCAGTACTTC.

J is TRBJ1-1 and V is TRBV25-1; D not resolved. The CDR3 contains 16 residues. The germline V gene has CDR1 MGHDK and CDR2 SYGVNS. Trimming removed 0 bases at V and 1 base at J, with 12 bases between. CDR3 coding DNA: TGTGCCAGCAGTGAATACAGAGATAGAGGGAACACTGAAGCTTTCTTT. It is translated as CASSEYRDRGNTEAFF.